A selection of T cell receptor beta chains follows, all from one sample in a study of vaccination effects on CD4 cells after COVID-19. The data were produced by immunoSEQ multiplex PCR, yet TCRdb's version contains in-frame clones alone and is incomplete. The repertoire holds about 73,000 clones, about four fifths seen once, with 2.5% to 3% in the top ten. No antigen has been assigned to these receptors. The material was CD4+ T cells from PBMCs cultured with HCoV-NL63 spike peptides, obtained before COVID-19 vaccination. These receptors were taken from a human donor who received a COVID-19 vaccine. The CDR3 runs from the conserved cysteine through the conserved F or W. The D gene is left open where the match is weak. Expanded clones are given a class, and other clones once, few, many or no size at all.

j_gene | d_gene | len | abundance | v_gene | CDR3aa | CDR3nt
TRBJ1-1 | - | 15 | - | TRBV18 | CASSPPAAGETEAFF | TGTGCCAGCTCACCACCGGCGGCCGGGGAGACTGAAGCTTTCTTT
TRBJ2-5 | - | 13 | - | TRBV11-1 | CASSLGFLRTQYF | TGTGCCAGCAGCTTAGGGTTCTTAAGGACCCAGTACTTC
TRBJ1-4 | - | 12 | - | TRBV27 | CASRRINEKLFF | TGTGCCAGCAGACGGATTAATGAAAAACTGTTTTTT
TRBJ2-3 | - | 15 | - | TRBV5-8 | CASSFEGSSTDTQYF | TGTGCCAGCAGCTTTGAGGGTTCTAGCACAGATACGCAGTATTTT
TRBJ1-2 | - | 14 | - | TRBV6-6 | CASSPRILGFGYTF | TGTGCCAGCTCCCCAAGGATTCTAGGCTTTGGCTACACCTTC
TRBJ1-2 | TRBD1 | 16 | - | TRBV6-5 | CASSYVGGTGAYGYTF | TGTGCCAGCAGTTACGTTGGGGGGACAGGGGCCTATGGCTACACCTTC
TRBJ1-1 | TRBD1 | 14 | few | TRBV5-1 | CASSFDRVNTEAFF | TGCGCCAGCAGCTTTGACAGGGTGAACACTGAAGCTTTCTTT
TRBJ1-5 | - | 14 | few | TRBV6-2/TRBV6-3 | CASSYRRGNQPQHF | TGTGCCAGCAGTTACAGGAGGGGTAATCAGCCCCAGCATTTT
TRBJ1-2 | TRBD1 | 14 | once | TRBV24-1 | CATSDWTGEDGYTF | TGTGCCACCAGTGATTGGACAGGGGAGGATGGCTACACCTTC
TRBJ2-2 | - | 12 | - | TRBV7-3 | CASSLLGRELFF | TGTGCCAGCAGCTTACTAGGCCGGGAGCTGTTTTTT
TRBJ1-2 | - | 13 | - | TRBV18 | CASGGGLGYGYTF | TGTGCCAGCGGGGGAGGATTGGGATATGGCTACACCTTC
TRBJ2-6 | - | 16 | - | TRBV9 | CASSIRRGSGANVLTF | TGTGCCAGCAGCATCCGAAGGGGATCTGGGGCCAACGTCCTGACTTTC
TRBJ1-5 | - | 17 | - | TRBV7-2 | CASSLEEGMVGNQPQHF | TGTGCCAGCAGCTTAGAAGAGGGGATGGTGGGCAATCAGCCCCAGCATTTT
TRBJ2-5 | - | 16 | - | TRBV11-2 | CASSSLYDYAQETQYF | TGTGCCAGCAGCTCCCTTTACGACTACGCTCAAGAGACCCAGTACTTC
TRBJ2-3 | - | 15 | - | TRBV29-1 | CSVDGGGRLYDTQYF | TGCAGCGTTGATGGGGGTGGACGTCTGTATGATACGCAGTATTTT
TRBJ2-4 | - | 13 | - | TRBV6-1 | CASGPMAKNIQYF | TGTGCCAGCGGGCCTATGGCCAAAAACATTCAGTACTTC
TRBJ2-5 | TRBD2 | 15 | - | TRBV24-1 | CATSPSGGSQETQYF | TGTGCCACCAGCCCTAGCGGGGGGAGCCAAGAGACCCAGTACTTC
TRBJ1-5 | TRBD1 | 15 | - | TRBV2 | CASKGTAGSNQPQHF | TGTGCCAGCAAGGGGACAGCGGGTAGCAATCAGCCCCAGCATTTT
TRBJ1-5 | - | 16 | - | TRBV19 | CASSTTGTYSNQPQHF | TGTGCCAGTAGTACCACAGGAACCTATAGCAATCAGCCCCAGCATTTT
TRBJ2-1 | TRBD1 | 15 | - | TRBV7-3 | CASSSLGTGMAEQFF | TGTGCCAGCAGCTCGCTAGGGACAGGGATGGCTGAGCAGTTCTTC
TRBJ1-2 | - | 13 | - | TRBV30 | CAWSLQGNYGYTF | TGTGCCTGGAGTCTACAGGGAAACTATGGCTACACCTTC
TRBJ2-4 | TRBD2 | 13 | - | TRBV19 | CASLNSGGNIQYF | TGTGCCAGCTTAAATAGCGGGGGGAATATTCAGTACTTC
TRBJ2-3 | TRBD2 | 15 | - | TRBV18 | CASSSLAGTTDTQYF | TGTGCCAGCTCGTCTCTAGCGGGGACCACAGATACGCAGTATTTT
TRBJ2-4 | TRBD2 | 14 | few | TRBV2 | CASSEGGGLNIQYF | TGTGCCAGCAGTGAGGGGGGGGGTTTAAACATTCAGTACTTC
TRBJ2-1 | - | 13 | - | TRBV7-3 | CASTLTEGSEQFF | TGTGCCAGCACCCTAACGGAGGGGAGTGAGCAGTTCTTC
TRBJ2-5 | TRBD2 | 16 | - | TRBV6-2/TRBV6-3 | CASSPRLAGGPETQYF | TGTGCCAGCAGCCCGAGACTAGCGGGGGGGCCGGAGACCCAGTACTTC
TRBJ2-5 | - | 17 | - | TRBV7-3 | CASSRGPPTGGGETQYF | TGTGCCAGCAGTCGCGGCCCCCCCACAGGGGGGGGAGAGACCCAGTACTTC
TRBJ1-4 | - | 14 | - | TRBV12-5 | CASGRDSEWEKLFF | TGTGCTAGTGGACGTGACAGCGAATGGGAAAAACTGTTTTTT
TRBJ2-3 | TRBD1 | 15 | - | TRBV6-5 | CASRPGQGIAVTQYF | TGTGCCAGCAGGCCGGGACAGGGAATTGCAGTTACGCAGTATTTT
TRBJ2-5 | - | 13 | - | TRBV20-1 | CSASWSRGQTQYF | TGCAGTGCTAGTTGGTCTCGGGGGCAGACCCAGTACTTC
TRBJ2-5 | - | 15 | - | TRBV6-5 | CASSYDSHKIETQYF | TGTGCCAGCAGTTACGATTCACACAAGATAGAGACCCAGTACTTC
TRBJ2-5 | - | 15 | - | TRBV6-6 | CASSPAQTIQETQYF | TGTGCCAGCAGCCCCGCCCAGACTATTCAAGAGACCCAGTACTTC
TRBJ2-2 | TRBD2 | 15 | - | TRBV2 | CASSAGLTNTGELFF | TGTGCCAGCAGCGCGGGACTAACGAACACCGGGGAGCTGTTTTTT
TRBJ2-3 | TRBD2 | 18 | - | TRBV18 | CASSPVSSGGTSTDTQYF | TGTGCCAGCTCACCGGTCTCTAGCGGGGGTACTAGCACAGATACGCAGTATTTT
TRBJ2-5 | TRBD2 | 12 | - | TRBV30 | CAWGPGGETQYF | TGTGCCTGGGGCCCGGGGGGGGAGACCCAGTACTTC
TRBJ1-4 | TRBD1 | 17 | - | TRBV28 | CASSPAYRGRLKEKLFF | TGTGCCAGCAGCCCCGCGTACAGGGGGCGCCTAAAAGAAAAACTGTTTTTT
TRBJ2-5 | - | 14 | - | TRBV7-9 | CASSFSGGQETQYF | TGTGCCAGCAGCTTTTCTGGGGGTCAAGAGACCCAGTACTTC
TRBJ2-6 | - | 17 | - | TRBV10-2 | CASSAGAGRAGANVLTF | TGCGCCAGCAGTGCAGGGGCCGGGCGTGCAGGGGCCAACGTCCTGACTTTC
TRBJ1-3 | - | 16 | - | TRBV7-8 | CASSLGTGPSGNTIYF | TGTGCCAGCAGCTTGGGAACAGGCCCCTCTGGAAACACCATATATTTT
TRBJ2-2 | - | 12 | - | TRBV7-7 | CASGRNTGELFF | TGTGCCAGCGGCAGAAACACCGGGGAGCTGTTTTTT
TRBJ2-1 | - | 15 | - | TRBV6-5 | CASSTRGTSGNEQFF | TGTGCCAGCAGCACACGCGGGACCTCGGGTAATGAGCAGTTCTTC
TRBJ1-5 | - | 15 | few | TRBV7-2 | CASSLDLGGNQPQHF | TGTGCCAGCAGCTTAGACCTGGGGGGCAATCAGCCCCAGCATTTT
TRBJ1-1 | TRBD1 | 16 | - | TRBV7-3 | CASSRTPGTVNTEAFF | TGTGCCAGCAGCAGGACACCTGGGACAGTGAACACTGAAGCTTTCTTT
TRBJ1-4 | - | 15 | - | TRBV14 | CASSQEGDRREKLFF | TGTGCCAGCAGCCAAGAGGGGGACCGTAGAGAAAAACTGTTTTTT
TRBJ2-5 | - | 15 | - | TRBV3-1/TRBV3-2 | CASSSAGTGQETQYF | TGTGCCAGCAGCAGCGCGGGGACGGGGCAAGAGACCCAGTACTTC